This record concerns one TCR beta chain sequence. The sample comes from a study of OX40 agonist ivuxolimab in advanced cancers. J lost 4 bases, V lost 2 bases, and 1 base had no gene match. This CDR3 is 14 amino acids long. CDR1 and CDR2 from the germline V gene are SNHLY and FYNNEI. Here immunoSEQ multiplex PCR was the method, and the copy in TCRdb shows in-frame clones only, minus some. The sample yields 43,000 or so clones, 60% to 80% seen once. This receptor was obtained from an adult with an advanced solid tumor such as melanoma, head and neck, liver or kidney cancer. This chain connects TRBV2 to TRBJ1-1, with TRBD1 matching 10 bases. The sample here was CD4+ or CD8+ T cells sorted from blood, taken in a trial of the OX40 agonist ivuxolimab. CDR3 nucleotide sequence: TGTGCCAGCAGTGAAAGGACAGGGGGCACTGAAGCTTTCTTT. It is translated as CASSERTGGTEAFF. Together with reference TRBV2 and TRBJ1-1, the CDR3 gives the full variable domain: EPEVTQTPSHQVTQMGQEVILRCVPISNHLYFYWYRQILGQKVEFLVSFYNNEISEKSEIFDDQFSVERPDGSNFTLKIRSTKLEDSAMYFCASSERTGGTEAFFGQGTRLTVV.